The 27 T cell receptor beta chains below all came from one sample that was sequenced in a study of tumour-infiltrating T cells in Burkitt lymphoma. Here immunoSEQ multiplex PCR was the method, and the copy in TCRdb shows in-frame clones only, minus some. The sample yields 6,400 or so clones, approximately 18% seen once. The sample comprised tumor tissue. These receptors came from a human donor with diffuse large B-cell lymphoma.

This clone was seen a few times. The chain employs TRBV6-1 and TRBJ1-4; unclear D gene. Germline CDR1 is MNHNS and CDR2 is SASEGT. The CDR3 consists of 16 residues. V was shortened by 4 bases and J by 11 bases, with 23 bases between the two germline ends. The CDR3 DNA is TGTGCCAGCAGTGCCGAAGGTGGTACCGGACTCGTGAAACTGTTTTTT. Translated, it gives CASSAEGGTGLVKLFF.

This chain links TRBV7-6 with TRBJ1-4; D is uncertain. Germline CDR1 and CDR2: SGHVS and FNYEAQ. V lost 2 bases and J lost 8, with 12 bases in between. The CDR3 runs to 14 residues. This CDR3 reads CASSLRTEGEKLFF. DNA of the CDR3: TGTGCCAGCAGCTTAAGGACCGAAGGAGAAAAACTGTTTTTT.

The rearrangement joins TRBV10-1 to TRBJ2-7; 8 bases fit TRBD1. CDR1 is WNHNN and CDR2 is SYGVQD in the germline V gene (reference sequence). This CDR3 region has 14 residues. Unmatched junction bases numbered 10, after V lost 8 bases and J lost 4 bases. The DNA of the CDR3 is TGCGCCAGCGAGTGTCGGACAGGGAGTTACGAGCAGTACTTC. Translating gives CASECRTGSYEQYF.

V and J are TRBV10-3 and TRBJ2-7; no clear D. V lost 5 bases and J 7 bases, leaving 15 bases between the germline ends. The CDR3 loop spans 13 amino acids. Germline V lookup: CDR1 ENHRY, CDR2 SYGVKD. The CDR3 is CAISPGPTGEQYF. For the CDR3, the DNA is TGTGCCATCAGTCCTGGTCCTACTGGGGAGCAGTACTTC.

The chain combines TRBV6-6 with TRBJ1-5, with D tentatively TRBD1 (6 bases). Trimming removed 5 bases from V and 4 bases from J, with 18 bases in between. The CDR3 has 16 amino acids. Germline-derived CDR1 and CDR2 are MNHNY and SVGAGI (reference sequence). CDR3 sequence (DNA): TGTGCCAGCAGTACCGACAGGCGAATTGGGAATCAGCCCCAGCATTTT. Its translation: CASSTDRRIGNQPQHF.

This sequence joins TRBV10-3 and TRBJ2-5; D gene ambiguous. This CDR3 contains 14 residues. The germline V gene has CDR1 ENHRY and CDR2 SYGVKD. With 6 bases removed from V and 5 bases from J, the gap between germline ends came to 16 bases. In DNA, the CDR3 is TGTGCCATCAGGGGCCCCAACGACCGGGAGACCCAGTACTTC. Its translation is CAIRGPNDRETQYF.

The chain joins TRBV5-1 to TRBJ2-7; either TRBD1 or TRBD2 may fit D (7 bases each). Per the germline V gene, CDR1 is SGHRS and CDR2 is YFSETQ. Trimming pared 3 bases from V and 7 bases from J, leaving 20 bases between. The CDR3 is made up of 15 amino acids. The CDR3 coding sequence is TGCGCCAGCAGCTCCCAAGCGACAGGGCGGGAGGAGCAGTACTTC. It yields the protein CASSSQATGREEQYF.

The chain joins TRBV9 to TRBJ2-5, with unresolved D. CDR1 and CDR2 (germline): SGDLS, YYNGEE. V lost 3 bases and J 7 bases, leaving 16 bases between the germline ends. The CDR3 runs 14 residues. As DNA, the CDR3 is TGTGCCAGCAGCGCCGGTGATACCCAGAGGACCCAGTACTTC. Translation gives CASSAGDTQRTQYF.

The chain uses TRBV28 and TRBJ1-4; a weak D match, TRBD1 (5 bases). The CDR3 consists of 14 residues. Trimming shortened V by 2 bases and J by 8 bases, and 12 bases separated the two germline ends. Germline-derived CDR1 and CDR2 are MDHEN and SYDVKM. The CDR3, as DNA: TGTGCCAGCAGTTTAGGGCAGAGGGGAGAAAAACTGTTTTTT. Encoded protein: CASSLGQRGEKLFF.

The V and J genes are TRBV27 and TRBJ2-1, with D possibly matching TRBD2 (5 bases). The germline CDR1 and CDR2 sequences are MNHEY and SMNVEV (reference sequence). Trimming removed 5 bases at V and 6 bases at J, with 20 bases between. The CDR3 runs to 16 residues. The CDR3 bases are TGTGCCAGCAGTCCCCCTTTAGCGACCACCGGCAATGAGCAGTTCTTC. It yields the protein CASSPPLATTGNEQFF.

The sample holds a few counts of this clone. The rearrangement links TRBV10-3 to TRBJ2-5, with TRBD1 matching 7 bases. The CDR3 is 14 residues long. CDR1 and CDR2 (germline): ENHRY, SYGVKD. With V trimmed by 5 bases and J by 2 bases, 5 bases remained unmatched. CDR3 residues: CAISLRDRQETQYF. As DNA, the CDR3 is TGTGCCATCAGTCTCCGGGACAGACAAGAGACCCAGTACTTC.

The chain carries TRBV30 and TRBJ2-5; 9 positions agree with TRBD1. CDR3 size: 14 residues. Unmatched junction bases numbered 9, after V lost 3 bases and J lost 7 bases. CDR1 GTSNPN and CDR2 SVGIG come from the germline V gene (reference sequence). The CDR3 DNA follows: TGTGCCTGGAGGGAACAGGGGGCCCAGGTGACCCAGTACTTC. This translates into CAWREQGAQVTQYF.

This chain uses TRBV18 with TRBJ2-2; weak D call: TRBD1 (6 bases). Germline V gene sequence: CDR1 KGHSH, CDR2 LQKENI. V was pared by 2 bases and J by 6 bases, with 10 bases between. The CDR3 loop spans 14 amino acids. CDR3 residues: CASSPGDRSGELFF. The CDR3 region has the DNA TGTGCCAGCTCACCAGGCGACAGGTCCGGGGAGCTGTTTTTT.

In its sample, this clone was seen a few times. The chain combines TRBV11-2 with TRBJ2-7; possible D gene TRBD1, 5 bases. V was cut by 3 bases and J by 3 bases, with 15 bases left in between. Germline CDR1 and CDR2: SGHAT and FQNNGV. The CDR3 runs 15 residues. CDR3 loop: CASSFSGAGDYEQYF. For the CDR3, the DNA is TGTGCCAGCAGCTTCTCTGGGGCAGGAGACTACGAGCAGTACTTC.

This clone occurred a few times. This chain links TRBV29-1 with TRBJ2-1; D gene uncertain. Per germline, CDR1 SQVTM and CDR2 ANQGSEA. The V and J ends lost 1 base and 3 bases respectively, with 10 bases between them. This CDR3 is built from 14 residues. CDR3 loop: CSVEGLVHYNEQFF. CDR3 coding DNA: TGCAGCGTTGAAGGCCTAGTCCACTACAATGAGCAGTTCTTC.

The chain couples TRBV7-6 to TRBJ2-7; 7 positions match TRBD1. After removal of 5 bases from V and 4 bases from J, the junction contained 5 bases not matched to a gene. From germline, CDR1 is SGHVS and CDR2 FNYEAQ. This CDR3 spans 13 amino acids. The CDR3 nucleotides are TGTGCCAGCAGCGCAGACAGGGTTTACGAGCAGTACTTC. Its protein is CASSADRVYEQYF. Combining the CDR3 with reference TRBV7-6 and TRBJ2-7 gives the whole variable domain GAGVSQSPRYKVTKRGQDVALRCDPISGHVSLYWYRQALGQGPEFLTYFNYEAQQDKSGLPNDRFSAERPEGSISTLTIQRTEQRDSAMYRCASSADRVYEQYFGPGTRLTVT.

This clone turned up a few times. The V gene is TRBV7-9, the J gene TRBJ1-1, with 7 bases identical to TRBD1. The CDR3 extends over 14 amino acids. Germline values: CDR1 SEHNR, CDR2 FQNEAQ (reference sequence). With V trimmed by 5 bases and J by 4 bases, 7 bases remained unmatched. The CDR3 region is CASSVTAGGTEAFF. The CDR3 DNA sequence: TGTGCCAGCAGCGTAACGGCAGGGGGCACTGAAGCTTTCTTT.

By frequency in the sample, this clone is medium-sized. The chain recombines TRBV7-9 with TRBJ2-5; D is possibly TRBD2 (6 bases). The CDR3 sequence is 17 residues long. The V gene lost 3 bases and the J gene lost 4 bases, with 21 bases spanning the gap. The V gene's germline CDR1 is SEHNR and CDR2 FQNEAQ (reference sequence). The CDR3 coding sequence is TGTGCCAGCAGCTTGCCCGGTGGAGGGAGCTTGGGAGAGACCCAGTACTTC. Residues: CASSLPGGGSLGETQYF.

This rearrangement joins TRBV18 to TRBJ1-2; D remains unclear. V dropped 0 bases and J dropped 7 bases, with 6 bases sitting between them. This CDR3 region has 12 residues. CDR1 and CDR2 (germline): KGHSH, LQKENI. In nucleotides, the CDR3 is TGTGCCAGCTCACCACCTGAGGGTGGCTACACCTTC. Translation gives CASSPPEGGYTF.

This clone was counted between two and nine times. The CDR3 reads CASSPGRDGVYEQYF. CDR3 DNA sequence: TGCGCCAGCAGCCCGGGGAGGGATGGGGTCTACGAGCAGTACTTC. The V call is TRBV5-1, the J call TRBJ2-7, with 7 bases identical to TRBD2. The V gene end was trimmed by 4 bases and the J gene end by 3 bases; junction bases not matched to a gene: 10. CDR3 length: 15 amino acids. CDR1 and CDR2 from the germline V gene are SGHRS and YFSETQ.

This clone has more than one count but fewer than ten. CDR3 nucleotide sequence: TGTGCCAGCAGCCGTGGGACTAGCGGGGGAGAGACCCAGTACTTC. Protein sequence: CASSRGTSGGETQYF. The chain employs TRBV6-5 and TRBJ2-5; TRBD2 aligns across 14 bases. V trimming: 6 bases; J trimming: 4 bases; junction bases outside the gene matches: 4. Germline values: CDR1 MNHEY, CDR2 SVGAGI. The CDR3 spans 15 residues.

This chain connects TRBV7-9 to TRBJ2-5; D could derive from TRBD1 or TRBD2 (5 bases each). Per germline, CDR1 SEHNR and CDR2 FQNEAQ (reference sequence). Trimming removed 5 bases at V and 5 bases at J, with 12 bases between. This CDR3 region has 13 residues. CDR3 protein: CASSRDGGETQYF. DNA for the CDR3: TGTGCCAGCAGCCGGGACGGTGGGGAGACCCAGTACTTC.

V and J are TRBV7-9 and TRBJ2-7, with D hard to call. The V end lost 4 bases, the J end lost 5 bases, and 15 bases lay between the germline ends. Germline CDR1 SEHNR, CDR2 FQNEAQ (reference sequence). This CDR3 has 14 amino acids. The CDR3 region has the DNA TGTGCCAGCAGCTCCACCGGGCCTCGTCACGAGCAGTACTTC. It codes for CASSSTGPRHEQYF.

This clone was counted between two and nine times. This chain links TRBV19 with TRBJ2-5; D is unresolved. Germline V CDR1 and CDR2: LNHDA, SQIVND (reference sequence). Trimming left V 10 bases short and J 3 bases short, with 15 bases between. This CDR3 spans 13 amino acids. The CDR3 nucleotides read TGTGCCACCCAAAAGGCAGGAGAAGAGACCCAGTACTTC. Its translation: CATQKAGEETQYF.

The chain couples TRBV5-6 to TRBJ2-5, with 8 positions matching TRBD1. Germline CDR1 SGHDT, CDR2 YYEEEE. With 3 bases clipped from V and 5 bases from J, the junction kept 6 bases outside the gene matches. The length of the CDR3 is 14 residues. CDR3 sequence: CASSSQGAWETQYF. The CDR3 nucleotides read TGTGCCAGCAGCTCCCAGGGGGCTTGGGAGACCCAGTACTTC.

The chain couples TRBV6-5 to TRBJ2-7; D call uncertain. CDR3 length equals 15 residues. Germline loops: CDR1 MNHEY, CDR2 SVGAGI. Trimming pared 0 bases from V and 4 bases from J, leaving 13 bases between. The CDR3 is CASSYSSTGAYEQYF. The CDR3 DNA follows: TGTGCCAGCAGTTACTCGTCAACGGGTGCTTACGAGCAGTACTTC.

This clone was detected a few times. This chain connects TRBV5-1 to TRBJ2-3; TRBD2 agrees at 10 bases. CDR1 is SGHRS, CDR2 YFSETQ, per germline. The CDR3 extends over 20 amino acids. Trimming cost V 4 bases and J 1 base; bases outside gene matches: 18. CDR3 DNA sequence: TGCGCCAGCAGCCCCCGAGATTTGTCTAGCGGGAGAGGTGGCACAGATACGCAGTATTTT. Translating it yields CASSPRDLSSGRGGTDTQYF.